Sequencing of this TCR beta chain was carried out in a study of cytomegalovirus exposure and HLA in healthy donors. Study-wide results and limits: Many donors carried some public TCRs, although rarity characterized most TCR sequences. More clonal expansion characterized HLA-associated TCR beta chains than equally common others in a later analysis. Owing to their indistinguishability, certain V segments, notably TRBV6-2 and TRBV6-3, were excluded.

CDR1 is LNHDA, CDR2 SQIVND, per germline (reference sequence). Trimming cost V 4 bases and J 7 bases; bases outside gene matches: 6. The CDR3 has 13 amino acids. Remarks on this clone: The antigen remains undetermined.

PCR amplification relied on 60 Vbeta primers (plus 13 Jbeta primers). TCRdb's copy holds only in-frame clones and misses some; the assay was immunoSEQ multiplex PCR. The top ten clones hold under 2% of a sample with 110,000 to 150,000 clones, 75% to 80% of them seen once. The donors were healthy bone marrow donors. Sequencing used PBMCs. This receptor was obtained from a female donor in good health and CMV-seronegative. V and J are TRBV19 and TRBJ2-7; the match to TRBD1 covers 8 bases. CDR3 sequence reads: CASSNQGANEQYF. In DNA form, the CDR3 reads TGTGCCAGTAGTAACCAGGGGGCAAATGAGCAGTACTTC.